These 23 T cell receptor beta chains originate from one sample sequenced in a study of OX40 agonist ivuxolimab in advanced cancers. The library came from the immunoSEQ multiplex PCR assay. In its TCRdb copy, this immuneACCESS table keeps in-frame sequences only and misses some clones. Where compared with another copy, unresolved V genes explain less than half of these, and the others have no known cause. This sample lists over 100,000 clones; under 95% were detected once. Roughly 1% of the sample comes from the top ten. The sequences come from CD4+ or CD8+ T cells sorted from blood, collected in a trial of the OX40 agonist ivuxolimab. The receptors were sampled from an adult with an advanced solid tumor such as melanoma, head and neck, liver or kidney cancer.

The rearrangement uses TRBV4-2 and TRBJ2-5; D gene ambiguous. The CDR3 spans 14 residues. Per germline, CDR1 LGHNA and CDR2 YNFKEQ. V lost 2 bases and J 3 bases, leaving 10 bases between the germline ends. The CDR3 DNA reads TGTGCCAGCAGCCAACCCGCAGAGGAAGAGACCCAGTACTTC. Residues: CASSQPAEEETQYF.

This chain's CDR3 is CASSLTRVNTGELFF. The CDR3 DNA is TGTGCCAGCAGCTTGACAAGGGTTAACACCGGGGAGCTGTTTTTT. The rearrangement uses TRBV7-2 and TRBJ2-2, with D unclear. CDR1 is SGHTA and CDR2 is FQGNSA in the germline V gene. V shed 3 bases and J shed 2 bases, with 10 bases lying between them. This CDR3 region has 15 residues.

This chain joins TRBV11-2 and TRBJ2-1, with 7 bases fitting TRBD1. Trimming cost V 1 base and J 7 bases; bases outside gene matches: 7. The length of the CDR3 is 15 residues. Germline assignment: CDR1 SGHAT and CDR2 FQNNGV. The CDR3 here is CASSLGAGGQNEQFF. The CDR3 coding sequence is TGTGCCAGCAGCTTAGGGGCAGGGGGTCAAAATGAGCAGTTCTTC.

The CDR3: CASSYFGWRGQETQYF. The CDR3 region has the DNA TGTGCCAGCAGCTACTTCGGGTGGCGGGGCCAAGAGACCCAGTACTTC. The rearrangement joins TRBV7-9 to TRBJ2-5, with D possibly being TRBD2 (6 bases). Germline CDR1 SEHNR, CDR2 FQNEAQ (reference sequence). The CDR3 loop spans 16 amino acids. V was cut by 4 bases and J by 1 base, with 16 bases left in between. The full variable domain, rest sourced from reference TRBV7-9 and TRBJ2-5, is DTGVSQNPRHKITKRGQNVTFRCDPISEHNRLYWYRQTLGQGPEFLTYFQNEAQLEKSRLLSDRFSAERPKGSFSTLEIQRTEQGDSAMYLCASSYFGWRGQETQYFGPGTRLLVL.

The chain links TRBV7-9 to TRBJ2-3, with D possibly matching TRBD1 (6 bases). The CDR3 consists of 15 residues. Germline CDR1 and CDR2: SEHNR and FQNEAQ (reference sequence). V was clipped by 5 bases and J by 0 bases, with 12 bases between them. CDR3 nucleotide sequence: TGTGCCAGCAGCCCCAGGGGACCCAGCACAGATACGCAGTATTTT. This gives the protein CASSPRGPSTDTQYF.

The chain couples TRBV5-4 to TRBJ2-3, with 9 nucleotides matching TRBD2. The length of the CDR3 is 13 residues. Trimming removed 8 bases from V and 6 bases from J; junction bases left unmatched: 7. Germline CDR1 and CDR2: SGHNT and YYREEE (reference sequence). CDR3 DNA sequence: TGTGCCAGTGCGCGGGGGGGCTCGGATACGCAGTATTTT. This encodes CASARGGSDTQYF. The entire variable domain, with the rest obtained from reference TRBV5-4 and TRBJ2-3, is as follows: ETGVTQSPTHLIKTRGQQVTLRCSSQSGHNTVSWYQQALGQGPQFIFQYYREEENGRGNFPPRFSGLQFPNYSSELNVNALELDDSALYLCASARGGSDTQYFGPGTRLTVL.

Concerning this clone: One end of the junction does not line up with germline, which may come from a read error. This rearrangement joins TRBV10-3 to TRBJ1-5; 7 bases line up with TRBD1. Per germline, CDR1 ENHRY and CDR2 SYGVKD. The CDR3 is 13 amino acids. DNA for the CDR3: TGTGCCAGCAGTTCCAGGGGGAATCAGCCCCAGCATTTT. Protein: CASSSRGNQPQHF.

This chain uses TRBV6-5 with TRBJ1-1; 8 bases line up with TRBD1. The CDR3 is made up of 16 amino acids. Per the germline V gene, CDR1 is MNHEY and CDR2 is SVGAGI. Unmatched junction bases numbered 11, after V lost 4 bases and J lost 4 bases. The CDR3 bases are TGTGCCAGCAGTTCTCGGACAGGGCCACGGGGCACTGAAGCTTTCTTT. This translates into CASSSRTGPRGTEAFF.

The rearrangement links TRBV28 to TRBJ2-7, with 7 bases aligning to TRBD1. Germline assignment: CDR1 MDHEN and CDR2 SYDVKM. The CDR3 extends over 17 amino acids. V shed 3 bases, J shed 3 bases, and the junction held 14 bases outside the gene matches. DNA of the CDR3: TGTGCCAGCAGTTTTCCTTGGCACGGGACAGACCTCTACGAGCAGTACTTC. This sequence encodes CASSFPWHGTDLYEQYF.

In DNA, the CDR3 is TGCGCCAGCAGCCAAGGGGTCGGAGGGGGTGATCAGCCCCAGCATTTT. Translation gives CASSQGVGGGDQPQHF. The chain is built from TRBV4-3 and TRBJ1-5; maybe TRBD1 (6 bases). The CDR3 spans 16 residues. Germline CDR1 and CDR2: LGHNA and YSLEER. Trimming left V 1 base short and J 5 bases short, with 15 bases between.

This chain connects TRBV29-1 to TRBJ2-7; perhaps TRBD1 as D (5 bases). Trimming left V 4 bases short and J 6 bases short, with 7 bases between. Germline values: CDR1 SQVTM, CDR2 ANQGSEA. The CDR3 extends over 10 amino acids. CDR3: CSVATGEQYF. Here the CDR3 DNA reads TGCAGCGTTGCCACAGGCGAGCAGTACTTC.

Note on this clone: One end of the junction is discordant with germline, which a read error may explain. The chain has TRBV18 and TRBJ2-3, with D perhaps given as TRBD1 or TRBD2 (5 bases each). The germline gives CDR1 KGHSH, CDR2 LQKENI. This CDR3 is 13 amino acids long. CDR3 loop: CGTRVTSTDTQYF. The CDR3 DNA sequence: TGCGGGACCCGGGTGACGAGCACAGATACGCAGTATTTT.

The chain carries TRBV27 and TRBJ2-2; 7 bases match TRBD2. In germline, CDR1 is MNHEY, CDR2 SMNVEV (reference sequence). J gave up 6 bases and V 8 bases, and 15 bases lay outside the gene matches. The CDR3 length is 16 residues. The CDR3 region has the DNA TGTGCCAGCCTCGGCCTTCGTAGCGGGTGGGCCGGGGAGCTGTTTTTT. This translates into CASLGLRSGWAGELFF.

Only a few counts were recorded for this clone. The genes are TRBV30 and TRBJ1-1, with D perhaps TRBD1 (6 bases). Germline loops: CDR1 GTSNPN, CDR2 SVGIG (reference sequence). There are 11 residues in the CDR3. V lost 3 bases, J lost 6 bases, and 8 bases lay in between. CDR3 DNA sequence: TGTGCCTGGAGGAACAGGGCTGAAGCTTTCTTT. Translation: CAWRNRAEAFF.

The gene calls are TRBV5-1 and TRBJ1-2; 7 bases fit TRBD1. Per the germline V gene, CDR1 is SGHRS and CDR2 is YFSETQ. V was pared by 3 bases and J by 4 bases, with 15 bases of the junction left unmatched. This CDR3 contains 17 residues. The DNA of the CDR3 is TGCGCCAGCAGCTCCGGGATACGACAGGGAGCTAGCTATGGCTACACCTTC. This encodes CASSSGIRQGASYGYTF. Full variable domain (missing parts from reference TRBV5-1 and TRBJ1-2): KAGVTQTPRYLIKTRGQQVTLSCSPISGHRSVSWYQQTPGQGLQFLFEYFSETQRNKGNFPGRFSGRQFSNSRSEMNVSTLELGDSALYLCASSSGIRQGASYGYTFGSGTRLTVV.

The V and J genes are TRBV11-2 and TRBJ2-7; the match to TRBD2 covers 7 bases. Germline assignment: CDR1 SGHAT and CDR2 FQNNGV. Trimming took 3 bases from V and 3 from J; bases not matched to a gene: 5. The CDR3 sequence is 14 residues long. CDR3 sequence: CASSLSGDGYEQYF. CDR3 in DNA: TGTGCCAGCAGCTTGAGCGGGGATGGCTACGAGCAGTACTTC.

This chain links TRBV2 with TRBJ1-1; D unresolved. Trimming stripped 8 bases from V and 1 base from J, with 14 bases between. The CDR3 runs to 14 residues. Germline V gives CDR1 SNHLY, CDR2 FYNNEI. CDR3 coding DNA: TGTGCCAGCGGTCGGCGGGGTGGGAACACTGAAGCTTTCTTT. Protein sequence: CASGRRGGNTEAFF.

This clone was observed a single time. A read error may produce the germline difference seen at one junction end. J is TRBJ2-7 and V is TRBV11-2; 7 bases are shared with TRBD1. CDR1 is SGHAT, CDR2 FQNNGV, per germline. This CDR3 contains 14 residues. CDR3 sequence (DNA): TGCGCCAGCAGCCAATTGACAGGGTCCTACGAGCAGTACTTC. Translation gives CASSQLTGSYEQYF.

This rearrangement joins TRBV7-8 to TRBJ2-3, with a possible D match to TRBD2 (6 bases). Germline V gene sequence: CDR1 SGHVS, CDR2 FQNEAQ. V lost 5 bases to trimming and J lost 2 bases, with 26 bases between them. The CDR3 consists of 19 residues. Here the CDR3 DNA reads TGTGCCAGCAGCGTGGGACTTCGAAATAGAGGGGTACCCACAGATACGCAGTATTTT. Translation: CASSVGLRNRGVPTDTQYF.

As to this clone: In the same sample, other DNA sequences code for this CDR3. This chain joins TRBV7-2 and TRBJ2-7; D is unclear. The CDR3 is made up of 11 amino acids. The germline V gene encodes CDR1 SGHTA and CDR2 FQGNSA. V lost 4 bases, J lost 3 bases, and 4 bases lay in between. The CDR3 sequence: CASSSLYEQYF. CDR3 sequence (DNA): TGTGCCAGCAGCTCGCTCTACGAGCAGTACTTC.

This chain links TRBV10-3 with TRBJ2-5; TRBD1 might be the D (5 bases). Looked up from germline, CDR1 is ENHRY and CDR2 is SYGVKD. This CDR3 region has 14 residues. V lost 1 base, J lost 5 bases, and 11 bases lay in between. CDR3 protein: CAISEWAGRETQYF. The CDR3 coding sequence is TGTGCCATCAGTGAGTGGGCAGGGCGGGAGACCCAGTACTTC.

This chain uses TRBV15 with TRBJ2-7, with a weak D call TRBD1 (5 bases). CDR1 LNHNV and CDR2 YYDKDF come from the germline V gene (reference sequence). The V end was cut by 3 bases, the J end by 6 bases, with 21 bases between. The CDR3 is 16 amino acids. The CDR3 is CATSSETQGTPGEQYF. The CDR3 nucleotides read TGTGCCACCAGCAGCGAAACGCAGGGAACTCCAGGCGAGCAGTACTTC. Complete variable domain (other parts from reference TRBV15 and TRBJ2-7): DAMVIQNPRYQVTQFGKPVTLSCSQTLNHNVMYWYQQKSSQAPKLLFHYYDKDFNNEADTPDNFQSRRPNTSFCFLDIRSPGLGDTAMYLCATSSETQGTPGEQYFGPGTRLTVT.

The chain couples TRBV5-4 to TRBJ2-7; D gene unclear. This CDR3 contains 11 residues. The germline CDR1 and CDR2 sequences are SGHNT and YYREEE (reference sequence). Trimming stripped 3 bases from V and 5 bases from J, with 6 bases between. The CDR3 sequence is CASSYRDEQYF. As DNA, the CDR3 is TGTGCCAGCAGCTACCGCGACGAGCAGTACTTC. Filled out from reference TRBV5-4 and TRBJ2-7, the complete variable domain reads ETGVTQSPTHLIKTRGQQVTLRCSSQSGHNTVSWYQQALGQGPQFIFQYYREEENGRGNFPPRFSGLQFPNYSSELNVNALELDDSALYLCASSYRDEQYFGPGTRLTVT.